The 12 T cell receptor beta chains listed next were all sequenced from one sample in a study of beta chain features in type 1 diabetes. Expressed TCRB transcripts were sequenced after all isolated RNA was converted to cDNA. Sequencing used immunoSEQ multiplex PCR; TCRdb keeps in-frame clones, though not all of them. The sample includes hundreds of thousands of clones, over 7% seen only once; the top ten take roughly 1%. Whole-study findings and limits: Shortening of TCRB CDR3s, moderate but significant, appeared in all four CD4+ subsets of Type 1 diabetes patients.

The antigens for these receptors are not known. The specimen was central memory CD4+ T cells from blood. The origin of the receptors is a man aged 30 to 39 with type 1 diabetes.

V usage is TRBV30 and J usage is TRBJ2-5; 8 bases agree with TRBD2. Trimming took 2 bases from V and 5 from J; bases not matched to a gene: 10. Germline CDR1 and CDR2: GTSNPN and SVGIG (reference sequence). The length of the CDR3 is 15 residues. CDR3 DNA: TGTGCCTGGAGTAGGGCAGCGGGGGCAGGGGAGACCCAGTACTTC. Protein sequence: CAWSRAAGAGETQYF. The full variable domain, with the rest looked up from reference TRBV30 and TRBJ2-5, is SQTIHQWPATLVQPVGSPLSLECTVEGTSNPNLYWYRQAAGRGLQLLFYSVGIGQISSEVPQNLSASRPQDRQFILSSKKLLLSDSGFYLCAWSRAAGAGETQYFGPGTRLLVL.

On this clone itself: This CDR3 is also generated by other DNA sequences in the sample. V usage is TRBV9 and J usage is TRBJ1-4, with unresolved D. CDR1 is SGDLS and CDR2 is YYNGEE in the germline V gene. The germline V and J ends were trimmed by 4 bases and 0 bases, with 7 bases remaining between them. This CDR3 is 14 amino acids long. The CDR3 bases are TGTGCCAGCAGCCTCACGGCAACTAATGAAAAACTGTTTTTT. This gives the protein CASSLTATNEKLFF. Drawing the rest from reference TRBV9 and TRBJ1-4, the complete variable domain is DSGVTQTPKHLITATGQRVTLRCSPRSGDLSVYWYQQSLDQGLQFLIQYYNGEERAKGNILERFSAQQFPDLHSELNLSSLELGDSALYFCASSLTATNEKLFFGSGTQLSVL.

The genes are TRBV5-4 and TRBJ1-5, with TRBD1 matching 7 bases. Losses at the gene ends were 0 bases for V and 4 bases for J; bases not matched to a gene: 4. Germline-derived CDR1 and CDR2 are SGHNT and YYREEE (reference sequence). CDR3 length: 15 amino acids. The CDR3 nucleotides are TGTGCCAGCAGCTTGGAGCCAGGGGGAAATCAGCCCCAGCATTTT. It yields the protein CASSLEPGGNQPQHF.

This clone has just a few counts. The chain uses TRBV7-8 and TRBJ2-2; no reliable D call. Germline V gives CDR1 SGHVS, CDR2 FQNEAQ. The length of the CDR3 is 14 residues. The V gene lost 3 bases and the J gene lost 1 base, with 6 bases spanning the gap. CDR3 DNA sequence: TGTGCCAGCAGCTTTATCCGGAACACCGGGGAGCTGTTTTTT. Its translation is CASSFIRNTGELFF.

The chain recombines TRBV29-1 with TRBJ2-7, with 7 bases aligning to TRBD1. Germline CDR1 SQVTM, CDR2 ANQGSEA. The CDR3 is 13 amino acids. V trimming: 7 bases; J trimming: 6 bases; junction bases outside the gene matches: 12. The CDR3 nucleotides read TGCAGCGCGATGGGGCAGGGGGTGAGCGAGCAGTACTTC. It specifies CSAMGQGVSEQYF.

The table lists this clone with a few counts. This chain connects TRBV5-1 to TRBJ2-5; the match to TRBD2 covers 8 bases. The length of the CDR3 is 15 residues. The V and J ends lost 4 bases and 3 bases, in that order; junction bases with no gene match: 8. Per germline, CDR1 SGHRS and CDR2 YFSETQ. In DNA form, the CDR3 reads TGCGCCAGCAGCCCAGCTCAAGCGGGGGAAGAGACCCAGTACTTC. Translating gives CASSPAQAGEETQYF.

The CDR3 is CASRQGVSTEAFF. CDR3 nucleotide sequence: TGTGCCAGCAGACAGGGGGTGAGCACTGAAGCTTTCTTT. This chain joins TRBV2 and TRBJ1-1; TRBD1 matches 8 bases. Germline assignment: CDR1 SNHLY and CDR2 FYNNEI. V shed 6 bases, J shed 4 bases, and the junction held 4 bases outside the gene matches. This CDR3 has 13 residues.

This clone occurred a few times. The V gene is TRBV4-1, the J gene TRBJ1-5, with D uncertain. Germline V gives CDR1 MGHRA, CDR2 YSYEKL. V lost 0 bases and J lost 5, with 11 bases in between. The CDR3 covers 15 residues. The CDR3 nucleotides are TGCGCCAGCAGCCAAGAGGGCCAGCTGGATCAGCCCCAGCATTTT. It yields the protein CASSQEGQLDQPQHF.

The chain has TRBV6-6 and TRBJ2-1; no reliable D call. This CDR3 has 12 amino acids. The V end lost 6 bases, the J end lost 5 bases, and 8 bases lay between the germline ends. CDR1 is MNHNY and CDR2 is SVGAGI in the germline V gene (reference sequence). The chain's CDR3 is CASSLRDNEQFF. In DNA, the CDR3 is TGTGCCAGCAGCCTAAGGGACAATGAGCAGTTCTTC.

This clone was found a few times. J is TRBJ2-1 and V is TRBV7-9; no definite D call. This CDR3 is built from 12 residues. Trimming removed 6 bases from V and 6 bases from J, with 9 bases in between. Germline values: CDR1 SEHNR, CDR2 FQNEAQ (reference sequence). CDR3 nucleotide sequence: TGTGCCAGCAGTTCAGCGTTCAATGAGCAGTTCTTC. It encodes CASSSAFNEQFF. Variable domain in full (rest from reference TRBV7-9 and TRBJ2-1): DTGVSQNPRHKITKRGQNVTFRCDPISEHNRLYWYRQTLGQGPEFLTYFQNEAQLEKSRLLSDRFSAERPKGSFSTLEIQRTEQGDSAMYLCASSSAFNEQFFGPGTRLTVL.

The sample holds a few counts of this clone. V gene TRBV27 combines with J gene TRBJ2-2; 10 bases are shared with TRBD1. Germline assignment: CDR1 MNHEY and CDR2 SMNVEV (reference sequence). Unmatched junction bases numbered 5, after V lost 6 bases and J lost 1 base. This CDR3 is 16 amino acids long. The CDR3 DNA reads TGTGCCAGCAGCTGGGGACAGGGGCTGAACACCGGGGAGCTGTTTTTT. This sequence encodes CASSWGQGLNTGELFF.

The chain combines TRBV27 with TRBJ2-1, with D possibly being TRBD1 (5 bases). In germline, CDR1 is MNHEY, CDR2 SMNVEV (reference sequence). This CDR3 comprises 16 residues. Trimming stripped 2 bases from V and 5 bases from J, with 16 bases between. The CDR3 coding sequence is TGTGCCAGCAGTTTAAAAGGGGTGATCGGCGACAATGAGCAGTTCTTC. Translating it yields CASSLKGVIGDNEQFF.